This T cell receptor beta chain was identified in a study of cytomegalovirus exposure and HLA in healthy donors. Across the whole study: When about 400 donors were genotyped, roughly 78% of them were found to fall in the Caucasian-associated ancestry cluster.

Germline-derived CDR1 and CDR2 are SGDLS and YYNGEE. This CDR3 has 17 amino acids. V was shortened by 4 bases and J by 0 bases, with 17 bases between the two germline ends. It was with 60 Vbeta and 13 Jbeta primers that the PCR ran. Profiling relied on immunoSEQ multiplex PCR, and the TCRdb table lists in-frame clones only, not all of them. The table shows over 110,000 clones, with around 77% occurring only once. This chain connects TRBV9 to TRBJ1-3; D is perhaps TRBD1 (6 bases). This sequence originates from a man aged 18 to 30 in good health and CMV-seronegative. The sample was PBMCs. The CDR3, as DNA: TGTGCCAGCAGCCACTCCCCACGGGACACCTCTGGAAACACCATATATTTT. Protein product: CASSHSPRDTSGNTIYF. Using reference TRBV9 and TRBJ1-3 for the parts outside the CDR3, the full variable domain is DSGVTQTPKHLITATGQRVTLRCSPRSGDLSVYWYQQSLDQGLQFLIQYYNGEERAKGNILERFSAQQFPDLHSELNLSSLELGDSALYFCASSHSPRDTSGNTIYFGEGSWLTVV.